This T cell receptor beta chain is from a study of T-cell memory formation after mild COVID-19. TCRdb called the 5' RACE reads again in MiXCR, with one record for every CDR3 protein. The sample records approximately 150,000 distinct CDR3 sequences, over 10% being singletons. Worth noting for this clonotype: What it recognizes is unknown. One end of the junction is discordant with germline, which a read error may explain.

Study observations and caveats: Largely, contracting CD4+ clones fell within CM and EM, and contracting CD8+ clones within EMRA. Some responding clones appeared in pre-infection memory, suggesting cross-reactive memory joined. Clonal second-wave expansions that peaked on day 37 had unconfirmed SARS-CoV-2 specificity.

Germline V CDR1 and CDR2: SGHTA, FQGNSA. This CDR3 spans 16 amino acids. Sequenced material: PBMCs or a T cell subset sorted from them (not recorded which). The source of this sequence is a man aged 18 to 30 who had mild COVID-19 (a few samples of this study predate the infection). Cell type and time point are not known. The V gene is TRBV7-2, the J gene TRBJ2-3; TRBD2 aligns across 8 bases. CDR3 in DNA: TGTGCCAGCAGCGTCACGCGGGGGGCCTTCGGGGATACTCAGTATTTT. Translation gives CASSVTRGAFGDTQYF.